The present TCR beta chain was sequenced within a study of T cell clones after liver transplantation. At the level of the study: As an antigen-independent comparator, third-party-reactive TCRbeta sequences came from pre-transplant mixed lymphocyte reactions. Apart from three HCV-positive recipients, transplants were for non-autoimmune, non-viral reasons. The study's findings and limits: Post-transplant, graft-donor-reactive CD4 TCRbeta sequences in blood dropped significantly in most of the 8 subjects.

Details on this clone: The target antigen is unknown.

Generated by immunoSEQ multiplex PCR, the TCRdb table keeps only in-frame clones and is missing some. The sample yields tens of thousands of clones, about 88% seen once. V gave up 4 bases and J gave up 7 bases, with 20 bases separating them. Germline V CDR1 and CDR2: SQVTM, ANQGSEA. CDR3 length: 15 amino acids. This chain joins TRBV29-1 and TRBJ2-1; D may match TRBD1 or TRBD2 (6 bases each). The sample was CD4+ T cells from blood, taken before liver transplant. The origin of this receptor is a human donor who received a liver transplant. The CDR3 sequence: CSVGGLQRGANEQFF. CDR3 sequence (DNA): TGCAGCGTTGGGGGACTCCAGAGGGGGGCGAATGAGCAGTTCTTC.